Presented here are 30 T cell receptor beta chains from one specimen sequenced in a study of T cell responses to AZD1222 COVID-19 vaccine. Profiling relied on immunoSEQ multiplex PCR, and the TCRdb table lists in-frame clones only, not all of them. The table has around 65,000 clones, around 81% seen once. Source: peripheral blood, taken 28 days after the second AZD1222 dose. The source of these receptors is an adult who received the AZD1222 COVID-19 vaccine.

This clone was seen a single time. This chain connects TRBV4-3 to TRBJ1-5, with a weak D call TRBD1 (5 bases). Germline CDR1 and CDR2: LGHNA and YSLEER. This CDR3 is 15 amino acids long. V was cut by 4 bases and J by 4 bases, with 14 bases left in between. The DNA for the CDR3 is TGCGCCAGCAGCCCGACAGTAGGGATTAATCAGCCCCAGCATTTT. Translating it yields CASSPTVGINQPQHF.

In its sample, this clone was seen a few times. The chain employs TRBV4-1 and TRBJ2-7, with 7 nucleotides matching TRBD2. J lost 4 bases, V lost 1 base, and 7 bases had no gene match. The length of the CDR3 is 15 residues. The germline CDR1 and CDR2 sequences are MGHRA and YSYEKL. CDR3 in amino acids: CASSQVGGTEYEQYF. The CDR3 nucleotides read TGCGCCAGCAGCCAAGTCGGGGGGACTGAGTACGAGCAGTACTTC.

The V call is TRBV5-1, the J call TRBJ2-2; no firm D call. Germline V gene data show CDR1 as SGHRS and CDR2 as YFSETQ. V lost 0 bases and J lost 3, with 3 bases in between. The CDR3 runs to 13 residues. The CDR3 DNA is TGCGCCAGCAGCTTGGCCTACACCGGGGAGCTGTTTTTT. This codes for CASSLAYTGELFF.

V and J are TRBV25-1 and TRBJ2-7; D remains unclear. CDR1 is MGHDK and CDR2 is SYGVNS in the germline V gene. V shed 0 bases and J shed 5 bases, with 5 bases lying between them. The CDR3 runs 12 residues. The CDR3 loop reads CASSEYSNEQYF. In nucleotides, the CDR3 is TGTGCCAGCAGTGAATACAGTAACGAGCAGTACTTC.

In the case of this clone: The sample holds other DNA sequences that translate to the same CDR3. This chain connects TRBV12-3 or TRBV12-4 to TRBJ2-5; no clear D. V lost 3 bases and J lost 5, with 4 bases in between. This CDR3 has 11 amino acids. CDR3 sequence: CASSLGETQYF. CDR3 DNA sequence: TGTGCCAGCAGTTTGGGGGAGACCCAGTACTTC.

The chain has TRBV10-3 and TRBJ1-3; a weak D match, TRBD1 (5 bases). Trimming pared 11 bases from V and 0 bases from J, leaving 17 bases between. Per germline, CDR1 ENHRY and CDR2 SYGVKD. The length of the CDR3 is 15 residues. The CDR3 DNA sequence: TGTGCCTCCACGACAGCGCTCGTCTCTGGAAACACCATATATTTT. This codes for CASTTALVSGNTIYF.

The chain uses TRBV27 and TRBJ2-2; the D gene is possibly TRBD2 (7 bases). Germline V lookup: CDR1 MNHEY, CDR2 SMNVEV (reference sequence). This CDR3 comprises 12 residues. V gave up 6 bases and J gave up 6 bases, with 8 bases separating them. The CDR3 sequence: CASRGGPGELFF. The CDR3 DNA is TGTGCCAGCAGGGGGGGGCCCGGGGAGCTGTTTTTT.

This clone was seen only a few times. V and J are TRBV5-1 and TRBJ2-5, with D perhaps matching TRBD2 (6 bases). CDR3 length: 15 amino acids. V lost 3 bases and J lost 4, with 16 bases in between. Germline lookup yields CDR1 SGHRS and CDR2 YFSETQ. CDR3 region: CASSSPGSQPETQYF. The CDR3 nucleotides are TGCGCCAGCAGCTCCCCCGGGAGCCAGCCAGAGACCCAGTACTTC.

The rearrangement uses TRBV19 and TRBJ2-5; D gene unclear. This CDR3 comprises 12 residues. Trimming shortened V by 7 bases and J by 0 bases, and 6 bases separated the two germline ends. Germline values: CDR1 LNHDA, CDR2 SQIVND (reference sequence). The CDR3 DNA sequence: TGTGCCAGTACTATGTACCAAGAGACCCAGTACTTC. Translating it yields CASTMYQETQYF.

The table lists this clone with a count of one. In DNA, the CDR3 is TGTGCCAGCAGCCAAGGGTATAGCAATCAGCCCCAGCATTTT. Its translation is CASSQGYSNQPQHF. The chain couples TRBV3-1 (or the pseudogene TRBV3-2) to TRBJ1-5; D is uncertain. V was shortened by 1 base and J by 0 bases, with 4 bases between the two germline ends. The CDR3 loop spans 14 amino acids. Per germline, CDR1 LGHDT and CDR2 YNNKEL (reference sequence).

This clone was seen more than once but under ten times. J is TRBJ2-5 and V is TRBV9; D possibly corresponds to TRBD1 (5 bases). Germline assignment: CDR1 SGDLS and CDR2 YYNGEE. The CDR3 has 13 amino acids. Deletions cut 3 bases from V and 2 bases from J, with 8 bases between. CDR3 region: CASSADSQETQYF. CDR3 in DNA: TGTGCCAGCAGCGCAGACAGTCAAGAGACCCAGTACTTC.

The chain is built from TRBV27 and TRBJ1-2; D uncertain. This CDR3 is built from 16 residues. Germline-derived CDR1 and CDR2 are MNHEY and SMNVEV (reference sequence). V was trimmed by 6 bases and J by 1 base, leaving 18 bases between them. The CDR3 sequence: CASRSEISPLNYGYTF. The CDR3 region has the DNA TGTGCCAGCAGGTCTGAGATTAGCCCGCTTAACTATGGCTACACCTTC.

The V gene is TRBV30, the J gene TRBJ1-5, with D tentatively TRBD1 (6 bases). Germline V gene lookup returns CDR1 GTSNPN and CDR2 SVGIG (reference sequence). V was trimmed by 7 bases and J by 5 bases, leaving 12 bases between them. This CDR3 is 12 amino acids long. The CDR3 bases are TGTGCCTCCTCGGGGGGCGATCAGCCCCAGCATTTT. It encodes CASSGGDQPQHF.

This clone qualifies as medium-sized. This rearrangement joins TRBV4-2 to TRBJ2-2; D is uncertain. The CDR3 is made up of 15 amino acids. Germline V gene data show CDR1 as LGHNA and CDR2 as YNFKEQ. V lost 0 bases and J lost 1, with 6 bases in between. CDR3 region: CASSQEWGNTGELFF. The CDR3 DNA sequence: TGTGCCAGCAGCCAAGAATGGGGGAACACCGGGGAGCTGTTTTTT.

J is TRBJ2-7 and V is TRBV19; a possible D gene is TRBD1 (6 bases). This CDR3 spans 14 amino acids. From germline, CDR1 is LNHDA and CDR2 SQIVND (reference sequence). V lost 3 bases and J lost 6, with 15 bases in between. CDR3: CASSIGTSIVEQYF. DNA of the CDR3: TGTGCCAGTAGTATTGGGACATCCATAGTCGAGCAGTACTTC.

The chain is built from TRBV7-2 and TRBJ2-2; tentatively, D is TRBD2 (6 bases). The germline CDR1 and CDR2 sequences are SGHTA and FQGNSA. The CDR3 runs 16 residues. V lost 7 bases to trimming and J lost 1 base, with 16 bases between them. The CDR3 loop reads CASKAAGGQNTGELFF. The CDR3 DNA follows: TGTGCCAGCAAGGCAGCGGGTGGACAGAACACCGGGGAGCTGTTTTTT.

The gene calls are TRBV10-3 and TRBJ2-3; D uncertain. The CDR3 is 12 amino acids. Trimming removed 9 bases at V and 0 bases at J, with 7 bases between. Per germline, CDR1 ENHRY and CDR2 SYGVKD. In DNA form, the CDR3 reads TGTGCCATATCCACGAGCACAGATACGCAGTATTTT. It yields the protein CAISTSTDTQYF.

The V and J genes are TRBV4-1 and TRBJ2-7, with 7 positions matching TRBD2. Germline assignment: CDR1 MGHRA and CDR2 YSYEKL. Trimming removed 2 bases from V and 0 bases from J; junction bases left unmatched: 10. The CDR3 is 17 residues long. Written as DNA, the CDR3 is TGCGCCAGCAGCCAATCCCGAACCAGCGGGATCTCCTACGAGCAGTACTTC. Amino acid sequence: CASSQSRTSGISYEQYF.

The CDR3 reads CSGDRGTTEAFF. For the CDR3, the DNA is TGCAGCGGGGACAGGGGTACCACTGAAGCTTTCTTT. The chain links TRBV29-1 to TRBJ1-1; 10 nucleotides align to TRBD1. The CDR3 is 12 amino acids. Germline V CDR1 and CDR2: SQVTM, ANQGSEA. The trim removed 7 bases at V and 4 bases at J, leaving 3 bases unmatched.

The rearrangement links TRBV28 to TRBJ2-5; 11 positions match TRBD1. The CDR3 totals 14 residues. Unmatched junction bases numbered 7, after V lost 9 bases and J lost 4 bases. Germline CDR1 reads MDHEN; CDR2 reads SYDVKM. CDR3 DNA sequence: TGTGCCAGAAGCCCCGGGACAGGGGGAGAGACCCAGTACTTC. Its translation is CARSPGTGGETQYF.

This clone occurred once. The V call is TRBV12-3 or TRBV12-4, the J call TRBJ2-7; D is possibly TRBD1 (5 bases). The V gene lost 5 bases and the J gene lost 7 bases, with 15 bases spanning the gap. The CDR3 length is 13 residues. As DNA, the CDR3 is TGTGCCAGCAGTACTAAAGCAGGGTGGGAGCAGTACTTC. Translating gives CASSTKAGWEQYF.

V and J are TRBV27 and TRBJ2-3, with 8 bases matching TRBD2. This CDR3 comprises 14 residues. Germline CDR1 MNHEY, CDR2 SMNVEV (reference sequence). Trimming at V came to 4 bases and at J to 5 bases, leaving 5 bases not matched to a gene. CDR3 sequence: CASSSGGDLDTQYF. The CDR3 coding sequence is TGTGCCAGCAGTTCGGGGGGGGATTTAGATACGCAGTATTTT.

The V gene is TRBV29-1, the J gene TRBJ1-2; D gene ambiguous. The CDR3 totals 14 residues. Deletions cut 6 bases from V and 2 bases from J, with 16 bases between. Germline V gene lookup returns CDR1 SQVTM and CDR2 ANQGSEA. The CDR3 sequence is CSVETRDSNYGYTF. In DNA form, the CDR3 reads TGCAGCGTCGAGACAAGGGATTCCAACTATGGCTACACCTTC.

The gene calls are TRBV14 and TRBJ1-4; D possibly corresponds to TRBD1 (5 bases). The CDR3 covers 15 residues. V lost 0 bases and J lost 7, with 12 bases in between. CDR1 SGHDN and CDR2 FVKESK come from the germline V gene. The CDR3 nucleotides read TGTGCCAGCAGCCAAGATAGGGGATTGGTTGAAAAACTGTTTTTT. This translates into CASSQDRGLVEKLFF. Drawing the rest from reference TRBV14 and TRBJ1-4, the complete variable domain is EAGVTQFPSHSVIEKGQTVTLRCDPISGHDNLYWYRRVMGKEIKFLLHFVKESKQDESGMPNNRFLAERTGGTYSTLKVQPAELEDSGVYFCASSQDRGLVEKLFFGSGTQLSVL.

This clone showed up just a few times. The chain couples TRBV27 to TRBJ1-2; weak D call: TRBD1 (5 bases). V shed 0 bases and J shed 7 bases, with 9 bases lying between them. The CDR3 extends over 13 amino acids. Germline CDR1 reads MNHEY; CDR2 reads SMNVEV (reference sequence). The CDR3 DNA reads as TGTGCCAGCAGTTTATCTTCAGGGTTTGGCTACACCTTC. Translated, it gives CASSLSSGFGYTF.

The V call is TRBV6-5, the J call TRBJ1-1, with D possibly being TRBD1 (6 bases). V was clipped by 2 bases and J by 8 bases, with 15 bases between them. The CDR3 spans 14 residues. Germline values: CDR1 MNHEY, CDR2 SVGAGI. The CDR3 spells CASSYGGGRNEAFF. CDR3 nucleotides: TGTGCCAGCAGTTACGGCGGGGGGCGGAACGAAGCTTTCTTT.

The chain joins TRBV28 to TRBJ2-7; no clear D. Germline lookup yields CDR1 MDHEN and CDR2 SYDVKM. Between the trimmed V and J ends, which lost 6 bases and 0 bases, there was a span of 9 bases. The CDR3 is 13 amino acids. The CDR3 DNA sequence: TGTGCCAGCAGCCACCGCCCCTCCTACGAGCAGTACTTC. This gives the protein CASSHRPSYEQYF. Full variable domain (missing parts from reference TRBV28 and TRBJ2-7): DVKVTQSSRYLVKRTGEKVFLECVQDMDHENMFWYRQDPGLGLRLIYFSYDVKMKEKGDIPEGYSVSREKKERFSLILESASTNQTSMYLCASSHRPSYEQYFGPGTRLTVT.

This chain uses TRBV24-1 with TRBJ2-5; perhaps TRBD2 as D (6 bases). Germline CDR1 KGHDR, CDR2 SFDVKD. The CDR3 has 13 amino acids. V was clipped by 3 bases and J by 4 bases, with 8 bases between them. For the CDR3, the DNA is TGTGCCACCAGTGATGTGGGAGGAGAGACCCAGTACTTC. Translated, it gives CATSDVGGETQYF.

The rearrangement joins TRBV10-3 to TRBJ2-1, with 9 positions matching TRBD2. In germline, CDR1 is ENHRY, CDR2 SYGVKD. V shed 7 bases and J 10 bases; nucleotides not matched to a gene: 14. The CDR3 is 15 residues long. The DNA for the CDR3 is TGTGCCATCAATAGGGCGGGAGGGCTACCGAAAGAGCAGTTCTTC. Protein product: CAINRAGGLPKEQFF.

The CDR3 region has the DNA TGTGCCAGCAGTTTAGGTGGCGCTCATGGCTACACCTTC. It yields the protein CASSLGGAHGYTF. The chain uses TRBV25-1 and TRBJ1-2, with D hard to call. The CDR3 has 13 amino acids. Trimming removed 5 bases from V and 6 bases from J, with 13 bases in between. Germline CDR1 MGHDK, CDR2 SYGVNS.